What follows are 20 T cell receptor beta chains derived from one specimen sequenced in a study of blood T cell repertoires in COVID-19. Repertoires were generated with immunoSEQ multiplex PCR, while TCRdb's copy carries only in-frame clones and drops some. The sample includes hundreds of thousands of clones, roughly 84% seen only once; the top ten take roughly 2%. The sequenced material came from peripheral blood. Receptors originate from a woman between 35 and 50 years old who had recovered from COVID-19.

This sequence joins TRBV7-2 and TRBJ2-1, with D perhaps TRBD1 (6 bases). The germline V and J ends were trimmed by 4 bases and 5 bases, with 24 bases remaining between them. CDR3 size: 18 residues. CDR1 is SGHTA, CDR2 FQGNSA, per germline. This chain's CDR3 is CASSSNRPGANNNNEQFF. DNA for the CDR3: TGTGCCAGCAGCTCGAATCGCCCAGGGGCTAATAACAACAATGAGCAGTTCTTC. The complete variable domain, with remaining parts taken from reference TRBV7-2 and TRBJ2-1, reads GAGVSQSPSNKVTEKGKDVELRCDPISGHTALYWYRQSLGQGLEFLIYFQGNSAPDKSGLPSDRFSAERTGGSVSTLTIQRTQQEDSAVYLCASSSNRPGANNNNEQFFGPGTRLTVL.

This chain uses TRBV2 with TRBJ1-4, with TRBD1 identical over 9 bases. Germline lookup yields CDR1 SNHLY and CDR2 FYNNEI. V gave up 5 bases and J gave up 5 bases; unmatched junction bases: 9. The CDR3 runs 16 residues. The CDR3 region is CASSSYSGTGNEKLFF. CDR3 nucleotide sequence: TGTGCCAGCAGTTCTTACTCCGGGACAGGGAATGAAAAACTGTTTTTT. Complete variable domain (other parts from reference TRBV2 and TRBJ1-4): EPEVTQTPSHQVTQMGQEVILRCVPISNHLYFYWYRQILGQKVEFLVSFYNNEISEKSEIFDDQFSVERPDGSNFTLKIRSTKLEDSAMYFCASSSYSGTGNEKLFFGSGTQLSVL.

Here the CDR3 reads CATSRETGLGQPQHF. The CDR3 coding sequence is TGTGCCACCAGCAGAGAGACAGGGCTGGGTCAGCCCCAGCATTTT. The chain recombines TRBV15 with TRBJ1-5; 7 nucleotides agree with TRBD1. Germline assignment: CDR1 LNHNV and CDR2 YYDKDF (reference sequence). The CDR3 runs to 15 residues. J lost 6 bases, V lost 0 bases, and 5 bases had no gene match. The full variable domain, its missing parts supplied by reference TRBV15 and TRBJ1-5, is DAMVIQNPRYQVTQFGKPVTLSCSQTLNHNVMYWYQQKSSQAPKLLFHYYDKDFNNEADTPDNFQSRRPNTSFCFLDIRSPGLGDTAMYLCATSRETGLGQPQHFGDGTRLSIL.

This chain links TRBV7-2 with TRBJ1-2; 8 bases are shared with TRBD1. Trimming cost V 2 bases and J 6 bases; bases outside gene matches: 11. Germline V gene sequence: CDR1 SGHTA, CDR2 FQGNSA. The CDR3 length is 16 residues. CDR3 in DNA: TGTGCCAGCAGCTTACTTAATGCAGGGGGCGTGCATGGCTACACCTTC. Residues: CASSLLNAGGVHGYTF.

This clone has only a few counts. V usage is TRBV6-1 and J usage is TRBJ1-5, with 8 bases matching TRBD1. The CDR3 contains 16 residues. J gave up 3 bases and V 4 bases, and 8 bases lay outside the gene matches. Germline loops: CDR1 MNHNS, CDR2 SASEGT. The CDR3 nucleotides are TGTGCCAGCAGTGCCTCAGGGGGCGGACTCAATCAGCCCCAGCATTTT. The encoded protein is CASSASGGGLNQPQHF.

The chain couples TRBV6-2 or TRBV6-3 to TRBJ1-5; D unclear. From germline, CDR1 is MNHEY and CDR2 SVGEGT. The CDR3 contains 15 residues. Trimming stripped 2 bases from V and 4 bases from J, with 12 bases between. The CDR3 here is CASSYTLSGNQPQHF. DNA for the CDR3: TGTGCCAGCAGTTACACTTTATCGGGGAATCAGCCCCAGCATTTT.

V and J are TRBV11-2 and TRBJ2-2; D gene ambiguous. CDR1 and CDR2 (germline): SGHAT, FQNNGV. V was shortened by 0 bases and J by 4 bases, with 6 bases between the two germline ends. This CDR3 is 14 amino acids long. The CDR3 sequence is CASSLESLTGELFF. The CDR3, as DNA: TGTGCCAGCAGCTTAGAATCCCTCACCGGGGAGCTGTTTTTT.

CDR3 nucleotides: TGTGCCAGCAGCTCGCGCACAGGTAGCTCCTATAATTCACCCCTCCACTTT. Amino acids: CASSSRTGSSYNSPLHF. The chain uses TRBV7-2 and TRBJ1-6; maybe TRBD1 (5 bases). CDR3 length equals 17 residues. Trimming stripped 4 bases from V and 0 bases from J, with 13 bases between. Germline V gene lookup returns CDR1 SGHTA and CDR2 FQGNSA.

The DNA for the CDR3 is TGCGCCAGCAGCTTGGCCTCGGCCAGGGTAGAAGAGCAGTACTTC. Encoded protein: CASSLASARVEEQYF. The V and J genes are TRBV5-1 and TRBJ2-7; weak D call: TRBD1 (5 bases). CDR1 SGHRS and CDR2 YFSETQ come from the germline V gene. CDR3 length: 15 amino acids. Trimming left V 0 bases short and J 7 bases short, with 17 bases between.

CDR3 DNA sequence: TGCAGCGTTGAAGACCGGGGGGGGAAGGAGGGCAATCAGCCCCAGCATTTT. Protein product: CSVEDRGGKEGNQPQHF. V gene TRBV29-1 combines with J gene TRBJ1-5, with D possibly being TRBD1 (5 bases). Trimming took 0 bases from V and 2 from J, leaving 17 bases between them. Per germline, CDR1 SQVTM and CDR2 ANQGSEA. This CDR3 comprises 17 residues.

The chain combines TRBV7-2 with TRBJ2-2; D ambiguous. Germline CDR1 SGHTA, CDR2 FQGNSA. Trimming removed 4 bases from V and 0 bases from J, with 6 bases in between. The CDR3 consists of 14 residues. In nucleotides, the CDR3 is TGTGCCAGCAGCTCCACAACGAACACCGGGGAGCTGTTTTTT. Residues: CASSSTTNTGELFF. The entire variable domain, with the rest obtained from reference TRBV7-2 and TRBJ2-2, is as follows: GAGVSQSPSNKVTEKGKDVELRCDPISGHTALYWYRQSLGQGLEFLIYFQGNSAPDKSGLPSDRFSAERTGGSVSTLTIQRTQQEDSAVYLCASSSTTNTGELFFGEGSRLTVL.

The J gene is TRBJ1-2, the V gene TRBV29-1, with 10 bases matching TRBD1. The germline CDR1 and CDR2 sequences are SQVTM and ANQGSEA. J lost 0 bases, V lost 6 bases, and 7 bases had no gene match. This CDR3 has 15 residues. The CDR3: CSVPGQGLANYGYTF. For the CDR3, the DNA is TGCAGCGTGCCGGGACAGGGGTTGGCTAACTATGGCTACACCTTC.

The V gene is TRBV4-3, the J gene TRBJ1-2; possibly TRBD1 for D (5 bases). The CDR3 has 15 amino acids. Germline loops: CDR1 LGHNA, CDR2 YSLEER. Trimming removed 0 bases at V and 11 bases at J, with 19 bases between. This CDR3 is CASSQDLLDNSAYTF. The CDR3 nucleotides are TGCGCCAGCAGCCAAGATCTCCTGGACAACAGCGCTTACACCTTC.

The chain uses TRBV4-3 and TRBJ2-1, with D tentatively TRBD2 (6 bases). This CDR3 has 18 residues. CDR1 and CDR2 (germline): LGHNA, YSLEER. Trimming cost V 4 bases and J 1 base, with 20 bases left between them. This chain's CDR3 is CASSRLADPKRSYNEQFF. The CDR3, as DNA: TGCGCCAGCAGCCGCTTAGCGGACCCTAAAAGGTCCTACAATGAGCAGTTCTTC.

This chain connects TRBV7-8 to TRBJ1-3, with D perhaps matching TRBD1 (6 bases). The V gene lost 5 bases and the J gene lost 0 bases, with 17 bases spanning the gap. The CDR3 runs to 17 residues. In germline, CDR1 is SGHVS, CDR2 FQNEAQ. CDR3 sequence reads: CASSPRGGGNSGNTIYF. CDR3 sequence (DNA): TGTGCCAGCAGCCCCCGTGGGGGCGGTAACTCTGGAAACACCATATATTTT.

The genes are TRBV19 and TRBJ1-4, with D possibly being TRBD1 (5 bases). Germline V gene lookup returns CDR1 LNHDA and CDR2 SQIVND (reference sequence). The V end was cut by 1 base, the J end by 6 bases, with 6 bases between. The CDR3 extends over 13 amino acids. The CDR3 sequence is CASSIGGDEKLFF. Here the CDR3 DNA reads TGTGCCAGTAGTATAGGGGGGGATGAAAAACTGTTTTTT.

V usage is TRBV24-1 and J usage is TRBJ2-6; possible D gene TRBD2, 6 bases. CDR3 length equals 13 residues. Germline assignment: CDR1 KGHDR and CDR2 SFDVKD. Between the trimmed V and J ends, which lost 9 bases and 4 bases, there was a span of 9 bases. The CDR3 DNA is TGTGCCACCGGGGGGAAGGGGGCCAACGTCCTGACTTTC. The encoded protein is CATGGKGANVLTF.

The CDR3 DNA reads as TGTGCCAGTAGTGGTGGGACAGGGGGCGGCTATGGCTACACCTTC. Amino acid sequence: CASSGGTGGGYGYTF. The genes are TRBV19 and TRBJ1-2; 12 bases match TRBD1. This CDR3 has 15 amino acids. Unmatched junction bases numbered 5, after V lost 5 bases and J lost 4 bases. The germline V gene has CDR1 LNHDA and CDR2 SQIVND (reference sequence).

In its sample, this clone was seen once. The chain joins TRBV19 to TRBJ2-1; TRBD1 agrees at 9 bases. The CDR3 length is 14 residues. J lost 6 bases, V lost 6 bases, and 6 bases had no gene match. Germline CDR1 and CDR2: LNHDA and SQIVND (reference sequence). The CDR3 sequence is CASRETGGGNEQFF. The CDR3 DNA is TGTGCCAGTAGAGAGACAGGGGGGGGCAATGAGCAGTTCTTC.

J is TRBJ2-2 and V is TRBV19; the match to TRBD2 covers 8 bases. Germline CDR1 LNHDA, CDR2 SQIVND (reference sequence). This CDR3 has 16 amino acids. V dropped 6 bases and J dropped 5; count of bases not matched to a gene: 11. In DNA, the CDR3 is TGTGCCAGTAGCCAACTCGGGGGGGCCGGGACCGGGGAGCTGTTTTTT. Amino acids: CASSQLGGAGTGELFF.